This T cell receptor (beta chain) stems from a study of blood T cells in healthy people across ages. Study background: Template switching recovered approximately one barcoded beta molecule for every two T cells. Study-wide points: TCR beta diversity per million T cells fell roughly linearly with age.

This CDR3 is built from 13 residues. Germline assignment: CDR1 MNHEY and CDR2 SMNVEV (reference sequence). Trimming stripped 6 bases from V and 0 bases from J, with 6 bases between. It was with a sample-barcoded 5' primer and a J-beta primer mix that a second PCR of about 6 to 11 cycles was run. TCRdb recomputed calls from the 5' RACE reads with MiXCR, one row per CDR3 protein. The table includes about 670,000 distinct CDR3 sequences, around 50% detected once. Note on this clonotype: As yet, its antigen is unknown.

There were healthy Caucasian individuals from Russia, aged about 6 to 100, serving as donors. Peripheral blood samples of 9.5 to 10 milliliters were drawn from each donor. Sequencing used blood. The V gene is TRBV27, the J gene TRBJ1-3; unclear D gene. The TCR originated in a woman of 80 years or more in good health. Here the CDR3 reads CASRTISGNTIYF. In DNA, the CDR3 is TGTGCCAGCAGAACCATCTCTGGAAACACCATATATTTT.